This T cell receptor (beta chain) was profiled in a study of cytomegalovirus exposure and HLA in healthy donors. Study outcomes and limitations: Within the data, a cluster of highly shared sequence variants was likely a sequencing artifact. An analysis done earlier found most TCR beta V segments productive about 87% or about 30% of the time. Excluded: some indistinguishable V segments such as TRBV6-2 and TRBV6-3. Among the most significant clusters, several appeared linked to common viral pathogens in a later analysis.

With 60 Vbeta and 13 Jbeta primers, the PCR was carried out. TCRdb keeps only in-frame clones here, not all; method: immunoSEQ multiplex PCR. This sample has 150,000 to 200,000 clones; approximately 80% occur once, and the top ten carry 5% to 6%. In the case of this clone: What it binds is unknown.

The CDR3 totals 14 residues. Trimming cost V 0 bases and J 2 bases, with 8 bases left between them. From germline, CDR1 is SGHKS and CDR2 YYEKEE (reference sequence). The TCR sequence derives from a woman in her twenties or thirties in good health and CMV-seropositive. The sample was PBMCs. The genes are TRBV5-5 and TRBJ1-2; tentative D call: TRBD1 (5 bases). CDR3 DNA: TGTGCCAGCAGCTTGGTACAGGCCAACTATGGCTACACCTTC. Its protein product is CASSLVQANYGYTF. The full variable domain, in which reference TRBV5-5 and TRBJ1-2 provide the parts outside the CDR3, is DAGVTQSPTHLIKTRGQQVTLRCSPISGHKSVSWYQQVLGQGPQFIFQYYEKEERGRGNFPDRFSARQFPNYSSELNVNALLLGDSALYLCASSLVQANYGYTFGSGTRLTVV.